The rows below give T cell receptor beta chains drawn from one sample of a study of blood T cell repertoires in COVID-19. Assay: immunoSEQ multiplex PCR; the TCRdb copy retains only in-frame clones and omits some. The sample shows 230,000 or so clones, 88% of them seen only once. The specimen was PBMCs or T cells enriched from blood (not recorded which). Every receptor here comes from a woman aged 25-40 years who had recovered from COVID-19. Each CDR3 is given with its conserved first and last residue. The D gene is left open where the match is weak. Some rows have no size entry. The others give once, few or many, or a class for an expanded clone.

size,length,V,J,D,CDR3,DNA
NA,17,TRBV28,TRBJ2-3,TRBD2,CASSAPGLAGGTDTQYF,TGTGCCAGCAGTGCCCCCGGACTAGCGGGGGGCACAGATACGCAGTATTTT
NA,14,TRBV27,TRBJ2-3,NA,CASRRDYSTDTQYF,TGTGCCAGCAGGCGGGATTACTCCACAGATACGCAGTATTTT
NA,14,TRBV19,TRBJ1-3,TRBD1,CASSPNRGGNTIYF,TGTGCCAGTAGTCCCAACAGGGGTGGAAACACCATATATTTT
NA,13,TRBV9,TRBJ2-5,NA,CASSVRIEETQYF,TGTGCCAGCAGCGTGAGGATAGAGGAGACCCAGTACTTC
NA,15,TRBV27,TRBJ2-1,TRBD2,CASSLGGGILNEQFF,TGTGCCAGCAGTTTAGGGGGGGGGATATTAAATGAGCAGTTCTTC
NA,19,TRBV4-2,TRBJ2-2,NA,CASSQEFFYGKINTGELFF,TGTGCCAGCAGCCAAGAGTTCTTCTACGGGAAAATAAACACCGGGGAGCTGTTTTTT
NA,13,TRBV4-3,TRBJ2-1,NA,CASSRYTGYEQFF,TGCGCCAGCAGCCGATATACAGGGTATGAGCAGTTCTTC
once,14,TRBV6-5,TRBJ2-3,TRBD2,CASSISGSTDTQYF,TGTGCCAGCAGTATTAGCGGGAGCACAGATACGCAGTATTTT
NA,14,TRBV6-5,TRBJ1-2,NA,CASSRDWDDYGYTF,TGTGCCAGCAGTAGGGACTGGGATGACTATGGCTACACCTTC
NA,13,TRBV12-3/TRBV12-4,TRBJ1-2,NA,CASRLSGDYGYTF,TGTGCCAGCAGACTATCAGGGGACTATGGCTACACCTTC
few,12,TRBV12-3/TRBV12-4,TRBJ1-6,NA,CASSLLDSPLHF,TGTGCCAGCAGTTTGTTAGATTCACCCCTCCACTTT
NA,14,TRBV9,TRBJ1-1,NA,CASSVAEAGYRAFF,TGTGCCAGCAGCGTAGCTGAGGCAGGGTATAGAGCTTTCTTT
NA,13,TRBV7-2,TRBJ1-1,TRBD1,CASSWTGGAVAFF,TGTGCCAGCAGCTGGACAGGGGGCGCAGTCGCTTTCTTT